Listed below are T cell receptor beta chains from one sample, sequenced in a study of blood T cell repertoires in COVID-19. Assay used: immunoSEQ multiplex PCR; TCRdb lists only in-frame clones, some missing. The sample shows tens of thousands of clones, about nine tenths of them seen only once. Sequencing was done on a sample of peripheral blood. These receptor sequences come from a woman aged 80 or over with COVID-19, enrolled during active disease. CDR3s include the opening cysteine and the closing phenylalanine or tryptophan. The D gene is left open where the match is weak. Clone size, where shown, is once, few, many, or a class for clones that have expanded.

TRBV9,.,TRBJ1-6,.,CASSVTEENSPLHF
TRBV19,TRBD1,TRBJ1-1,.,CASSILTGEAEAFF
TRBV3-1/TRBV3-2,TRBD2,TRBJ2-5,.,CASSNRGGRETQYF
TRBV10-3,TRBD2,TRBJ2-5,.,CASNLAGNQETQYF
TRBV5-5,.,TRBJ2-6,.,CASSLESGDSGANVLTF
TRBV27,TRBD2,TRBJ2-7,.,CASSLVSGGGYEQYF
TRBV20-1,TRBD2,TRBJ2-1,.,CSASSSGGRDEQFF
TRBV18,TRBD2,TRBJ2-7,.,CASSPPGTSFHEQYF
TRBV7-2,TRBD1,TRBJ2-3,.,CASSLISQGADTQYF
TRBV7-9,.,TRBJ1-1,.,CASSPRRPFGTEAFF
TRBV27,TRBD1,TRBJ1-6,.,CASSFTGANSPLHF
TRBV18,.,TRBJ1-1,.,CASSPIPRNTEAFF
TRBV4-2,.,TRBJ1-6,many,CASSQGAKGSNNSPLHF
TRBV11-2,.,TRBJ2-5,.,CASSLDLETQYF
TRBV2,TRBD1,TRBJ1-2,.,CASSQGTGGYGYTF
TRBV2,.,TRBJ2-1,.,CASRARGEQFF
TRBV15,.,TRBJ1-1,.,CATSRDLPQRSEAFF
TRBV3-1/TRBV3-2,TRBD1,TRBJ2-7,.,CASSREGQGAAEQYF
TRBV5-1,TRBD1,TRBJ1-2,.,CASSTGTGKDGYTF
TRBV15,TRBD2,TRBJ2-5,.,CATSRDGTSGGETQYF
TRBV12-5,.,TRBJ1-5,.,CASGLFQGVGKSNQPQHF
TRBV5-1,TRBD1,TRBJ1-1,.,CASSLGQGNMNTEAFF
TRBV6-2/TRBV6-3,TRBD1,TRBJ1-2,.,CASSVGTGVYGYTF
TRBV4-1,TRBD2,TRBJ2-1,.,CASSQFDYKTSGGHNEQFF
TRBV7-2,.,TRBJ2-1,.,CASSFTGFIVDEQFF
TRBV9,TRBD2,TRBJ2-3,.,CASSSRTSGDTQYF
TRBV6-4,.,TRBJ2-5,.,CASSGYRAQETQYF
TRBV6-5,.,TRBJ2-7,.,CASSLRRNSYEQYF
TRBV18,.,TRBJ1-4,.,CASSPRGQGEKLFF
TRBV27,.,TRBJ2-2,.,CASSFWGGANPGELFF
TRBV30,.,TRBJ1-2,.,CAWRGGEQGRGYTF
TRBV30,.,TRBJ1-6,once,CAWTRSSYNSPLHF
TRBV6-5,TRBD2,TRBJ2-4,.,CASSSSGGANNIQYF
TRBV12-3/TRBV12-4,.,TRBJ1-1,.,CASSFTANTEAFF
TRBV6-4,TRBD1,TRBJ1-1,few,CASSDSSWAKIQQGAQTEAFF
TRBV7-9,TRBD1,TRBJ1-1,.,CASTRDRENTEAFF
TRBV12-3/TRBV12-4,.,TRBJ2-7,.,CASSRTLYEQYF
TRBV12-1,.,TRBJ1-2,.,CASTNWRQFCGYTF
TRBV9,TRBD1,TRBJ1-1,once,CASSVADRGQAFF
TRBV7-3,TRBD2,TRBJ2-1,.,CASSLSGTSDNEQFF
TRBV3-1/TRBV3-2,TRBD2,TRBJ2-5,.,CASSQDGAGGQETQYF
TRBV7-9,TRBD1,TRBJ2-7,.,CASSLGGQGDEQYF